These 19 T cell receptor beta chains were sequenced from one sample in a study of blood T cell repertoires in COVID-19. The assay was immunoSEQ multiplex PCR, and TCRdb's table has in-frame clones only and misses some. The data hold some 290,000 clones, with approximately 90% observed a single time. Sequenced material: PBMCs or T cells enriched from blood (not recorded which). These receptors were taken from a woman in her thirties or forties with acute COVID-19.

This sequence joins TRBV6-5 and TRBJ1-1; 7 nucleotides align to TRBD1. Losses at the gene ends were 0 bases for V and 4 bases for J; bases not matched to a gene: 8. Germline V CDR1 and CDR2: MNHEY, SVGAGI. This CDR3 has 16 amino acids. In DNA, the CDR3 is TGTGCCAGCAGTTACTCGAGGGGGCGGGTTTCCACTGAAGCTTTCTTT. Its protein product is CASSYSRGRVSTEAFF.

The chain joins TRBV5-6 to TRBJ2-5, with a weak D call TRBD2 (5 bases). Per germline, CDR1 SGHDT and CDR2 YYEEEE. Trimming removed 4 bases from V and 2 bases from J, with 18 bases in between. The CDR3 contains 16 residues. The CDR3 sequence: CASSPGKGPYQETQYF. CDR3 nucleotides: TGTGCCAGCAGCCCCGGGAAAGGCCCCTATCAAGAGACCCAGTACTTC.

This rearrangement joins TRBV5-4 to TRBJ2-2; perhaps TRBD1 as D (5 bases). The CDR3 consists of 11 residues. The germline gives CDR1 SGHNT, CDR2 YYREEE (reference sequence). V was clipped by 9 bases and J by 5 bases, with 8 bases between them. CDR3: CATQGTGELFF. Written as DNA, the CDR3 is TGTGCCACCCAGGGTACCGGGGAGCTGTTTTTT.

DNA of the CDR3: TGTGCCACCAGCAGAGATTACCTGGGGGGAGCTTTCTTT. It encodes CATSRDYLGGAFF. This chain uses TRBV15 with TRBJ1-1; TRBD1 might be the D (5 bases). The CDR3 runs 13 residues. V lost 0 bases, J lost 10 bases, and 12 bases lay in between. The germline CDR1 and CDR2 sequences are LNHNV and YYDKDF (reference sequence).

This chain connects TRBV7-2 to TRBJ1-2; D is perhaps TRBD1 (5 bases). The CDR3 totals 14 residues. Germline V gene data show CDR1 as SGHTA and CDR2 as FQGNSA. Trimming pared 1 base from V and 4 bases from J, leaving 10 bases between. For the CDR3, the DNA is TGTGCCAGCAGCTTAGAACGCAGGGTCTATGGCTACACCTTC. Protein sequence: CASSLERRVYGYTF.

The rearrangement links TRBV19 to TRBJ1-4; no firm D call. The CDR3 consists of 13 residues. The V and J ends lost 4 bases and 5 bases respectively, with 8 bases between them. Germline V lookup: CDR1 LNHDA, CDR2 SQIVND (reference sequence). The CDR3, as DNA: TGTGCCAGTAGTAGCAGAAAGAATGAAAAACTGTTTTTT. This sequence encodes CASSSRKNEKLFF.

V is TRBV12-3 or TRBV12-4 and J is TRBJ2-7; 8 bases map to TRBD1. Trimming removed 6 bases from V and 5 bases from J; junction bases left unmatched: 3. This CDR3 contains 12 residues. This CDR3 reads CASRKQGDEQYF. CDR3 nucleotide sequence: TGTGCCAGCAGAAAACAGGGGGACGAGCAGTACTTC.

This sequence joins TRBV28 and TRBJ1-2, with 7 bases fitting TRBD1. Germline V CDR1 and CDR2: MDHEN, SYDVKM. J gave up 4 bases and V 6 bases, and 8 bases lay outside the gene matches. The CDR3 has 14 amino acids. The CDR3 coding sequence is TGTGCCAGCAGCGAGACAGGGACCTTCTATGGCTACACCTTC. Encoded protein: CASSETGTFYGYTF.

The J gene is TRBJ2-2, the V gene TRBV2; 9 bases match TRBD2. Germline V gene data show CDR1 as SNHLY and CDR2 as FYNNEI. Trimming at V came to 3 bases and at J to 7 bases, leaving 3 bases not matched to a gene. CDR3 length equals 14 residues. CDR3: CASSEGLAGGELFF. Here the CDR3 DNA reads TGTGCCAGCAGTGAGGGACTAGCCGGCGGGGAGCTGTTTTTT.

This chain links TRBV29-1 with TRBJ2-1; TRBD2 might be the D (5 bases). This CDR3 has 16 residues. The germline V gene has CDR1 SQVTM and CDR2 ANQGSEA. V shed 5 bases and J shed 7 bases, with 24 bases lying between them. The CDR3 protein is CSVIRAELERGNEQFF. CDR3 DNA: TGCAGCGTTATCCGGGCCGAATTGGAAAGAGGGAATGAGCAGTTCTTC.

The chain recombines TRBV5-5 with TRBJ1-5; 9 bases are shared with TRBD1. CDR1 and CDR2 (germline): SGHKS, YYEKEE (reference sequence). The J segment lost 6 bases and the V segment lost 0 bases, leaving 4 bases of the junction unmatched. The CDR3 length is 15 residues. The CDR3 sequence is CASSLGGTGFQPQHF. The CDR3 coding sequence is TGTGCCAGCAGCTTGGGCGGGACAGGGTTTCAGCCCCAGCATTTT.

This chain links TRBV28 with TRBJ2-5, with 13 bases fitting TRBD2. This CDR3 contains 16 residues. The germline V gene has CDR1 MDHEN and CDR2 SYDVKM. Unmatched junction bases numbered 6, after V lost 3 bases and J lost 5 bases. This CDR3 is CASSFTSGGVGETQYF. The CDR3 DNA reads TGTGCCAGCAGTTTTACTAGCGGGGGGGTTGGGGAGACCCAGTACTTC.

This chain connects TRBV6-2 or TRBV6-3 to TRBJ1-2; the D is unclear. Germline CDR1 is MNHEY and CDR2 is SVGEGT. This CDR3 is built from 12 residues. Trimming stripped 5 bases from V and 2 bases from J, with 6 bases between. DNA of the CDR3: TGTGCCAGCAGTCTATACAACTATGGCTACACCTTC. Its translation is CASSLYNYGYTF.

The rearrangement joins TRBV18 to TRBJ1-2; 9 positions match TRBD1. The CDR3 runs 14 residues. CDR1 and CDR2 from the germline V gene are KGHSH and LQKENI. V gave up 6 bases and J gave up 4 bases; unmatched junction bases: 6. CDR3 DNA: TGTGCCAGCTCTGGGGACAGGGCGAGCTATGGCTACACCTTC. Translated, it gives CASSGDRASYGYTF.

The V gene is TRBV5-4, the J gene TRBJ2-1; D call uncertain. Trimming pared 2 bases from V and 7 bases from J, leaving 4 bases between. The CDR3 contains 11 residues. Germline V gene lookup returns CDR1 SGHNT and CDR2 YYREEE (reference sequence). CDR3 bases: TGTGCCAGCAGCTTAACAAATGAGCAGTTCTTC. It codes for CASSLTNEQFF.

The chain combines TRBV15 with TRBJ2-5; 8 bases match TRBD1. Germline V lookup: CDR1 LNHNV, CDR2 YYDKDF (reference sequence). J gave up 5 bases and V 5 bases, and 13 bases lay outside the gene matches. This CDR3 spans 16 amino acids. CDR3 coding DNA: TGTGCCACCAGCGAGGGGCGGCAGGGGGCTAGGGAGACCCAGTACTTC. Translation gives CATSEGRQGARETQYF.

The V and J genes are TRBV18 and TRBJ2-5, with TRBD2 matching over 9 bases. Per the germline V gene, CDR1 is KGHSH and CDR2 is LQKENI. With 1 base clipped from V and 2 bases from J, the junction kept 2 bases outside the gene matches. The CDR3 sequence is 15 residues long. The CDR3 DNA sequence: TGTGCCAGCTCACCACGGCGGGGGGGGCAAGAGACCCAGTACTTC. It codes for CASSPRRGGQETQYF. The full variable domain, with the rest looked up from reference TRBV18 and TRBJ2-5, is NAGVMQNPRHLVRRRGQEARLRCSPMKGHSHVYWYRQLPEEGLKFMVYLQKENIIDESGMPKERFSAEFPKEGPSILRIQQVVRGDSAAYFCASSPRRGGQETQYFGPGTRLLVL.

The chain has TRBV7-9 and TRBJ2-7; tentative D call: TRBD1 (6 bases). CDR1 SEHNR and CDR2 FQNEAQ come from the germline V gene (reference sequence). The V gene lost 8 bases and the J gene lost 2 bases, with 13 bases spanning the gap. This CDR3 is built from 13 residues. The CDR3 protein is CASGGSGAYEQYF. CDR3 DNA: TGTGCCAGCGGGGGCTCAGGGGCCTACGAGCAGTACTTC.

The V gene is TRBV6-5, the J gene TRBJ1-4, with 7 bases identical to TRBD1. The CDR3 sequence is 14 residues long. Per the germline V gene, CDR1 is MNHEY and CDR2 is SVGAGI. V was pared by 2 bases and J by 7 bases, with 4 bases of the junction left unmatched. DNA for the CDR3: TGTGCCAGCAGTTACACAGGGGTGCGTGAAAAACTGTTTTTT. Translated, it gives CASSYTGVREKLFF.